Here is one T cell receptor (beta chain) with its context. Its antigen is currently not known. Base qualities were left out, and no much larger clone turns up one base away. The germline V gene sets CDR1 to LGHNA and CDR2 to YSLEER. The germline ends are 15 bases apart after V is trimmed by 0 bases and J by 6 bases. From the cysteine up to the phenylalanine, the CDR3 has a length of 15 residues. CDR3 DNA is the only sequence kept; it has 45 bases, read in frame from the first base. The sample originates from a study of blood T cells in healthy people across ages (dated by TCRdb to between 2014 and 2016). Context from the whole study: Template switching captured roughly one uniquely barcoded TCR beta cDNA molecule per two T cells in model experiments. The study measured age-related changes in TCR beta repertoire diversity using deep sequencing normalized with unique cDNA molecular identifiers. Donors were grouped into four age groups: young (average approximately 16 years), middle-aged (roughly 37), aged (62) and long-lived (around 80). Two additional independent replicas of 1 million unique cDNA reads from the same blood draw were analyzed for two donors (one aged 18 to 30 and one aged 80 or older). What the authors observed across the whole study: As age increased, observed TCR beta diversity per million T cells dropped in a roughly linear way, and a significant reduction was already evident by age about 40. Because donor CMV infection status was unknown, age-related changes in expanded clonotypes were potentially confounded. Since profiling was done on bulk unsorted PBMCs, naive and antigen-experienced compartments could not be conclusively compared. A strong correlation was found between observed TCR beta diversity and the percentage of naive T cells measured by flow cytometry. Compared with the aged group, more naive CD4+ T cells, fewer expanded clones and increased TCR diversity were shown by the long-lived group, suggesting age selection. Estimates of total diversity based on one million sequenced T cells were regarded as lower bounds and as underestimates.

Preparation of the library involved 5' RACE. Instrument used: Illumina HiSeq 2500. A second roughly 6 to 11 cycle PCR used a sample-barcoded 5' primer and a J-beta primer mix. Each TCR beta cDNA molecule received a unique molecular identifier from a template-switch 5' adaptor carrying 12 random nucleotides. At least 2.5 million CDR3-containing paired-end reads were obtained from each sample. The Mint cDNA synthesis kit, primed by a TRBC-specific oligonucleotide, was used to synthesize first-strand cDNA from all RNA. After uracil-DNA glycosylase treatment, a first 18-cycle PCR used universal primers M1SS and BC2_uni_R on all cDNA. Under the source paper's analysis protocol: For normalization, 1 million high-quality reads were randomly selected from each sample, with every read carrying a distinct molecular identifier. Instead of being binned into consensus sequences, reads that shared molecular identifiers were thrown out. CDR3 identification, clonotype clustering and error correction used MiTCR with a Q25 quality threshold and the strictest error-elimination algorithm. A nonparametric unseen species model with Euler transformation was used to estimate lower-bound total TCR beta diversity. TCRdb applied fastp at Q25 and MiXCR to the public reads, then kept only in-frame beta chains. Rows with one shared CDR3 protein collapse into an entry with the most common genes and DNA. In this record, the V and J calls reflect TCRdb's handling and not the investigators' own analysis. The sample table records roughly 1,000,000 distinct CDR3 sequences; roughly a quarter of these occur just once. The ten largest clonotypes hold less than 0.85% of the sample.

Systemically healthy Caucasian individuals from Russia, approximately 39 in total and aged roughly 6 to 95 years, were included as donors. Each donor gave approximately 10 milliliters of peripheral blood, collected into EDTA-treated Vacutainer tubes. PBMCs were isolated by Ficoll-Paque density-gradient centrifugation, with at least 7 million obtained per sample. Trizol reagent was used to extract total RNA from PBMCs, with at least 5 micrograms per sample. For every donor, an aliquot of PBMCs went through flow cytometry to measure the percentages of naive CD45RAhigh/CD27high T cells. The sample was also linked to a second study, of T cells of mothers and their children. That second publication adds: Donors were nine systemically healthy Caucasian individuals: three mothers and their six children. cDNA synthesis consumed the entire amount of extracted RNA, loaded at around 1.5 ug RNA in each 15 ul reaction. Sample barcodes and 2-4 random nucleotides were added via the M1S primer in the second PCR. More than 8 million TCR beta CDR3 reads were obtained from each mother, and about 3 million reads were obtained from each child. TCR recombination output is similarly shaped by thymic selection in related and unrelated pairs, with a minor effect exerted by inherited differences. Normalized repertoire overlap was always slightly but never significantly higher in related than unrelated mother-child pairs. No persistent microchimeric T cell clones were found, with a detection sensitivity of around 100 clones per million clonotypes. Deep NGS was used in the study to compare the TCR beta repertoires of mothers and children and to look for features that separate related mother-child pairs from unrelated individuals. Mothers averaged roughly 40 +/- 4 years of age and children averaged roughly 11 +/- 4 years. After adapter ligation with NEBNext reagents, the libraries were sequenced on Illumina HiSeq 2000 with 100+100 nt paired-end reads. To prevent cross-contamination, the mother and child libraries were prepared a month apart and were sequenced in separate runs. For each donor, somewhere between roughly 500,000 and 2,100,000 distinct TCR beta clonotypes were identified. Naive TCR beta clonotypes were estimated from low-frequency clonotypes matched to each donor's FACS-determined naive share, without sorting.

The sequence is built from TRBV4-3 and TRBJ2-7; the D gene is possibly TRBD2, with 5 bases matching. This TCR derives from a girl aged 2 to 9 in good health. Sequencing used blood. The CDR3: CASSQDNSGEVEQYF. In nucleotide form, the sequence is TGCGCCAGCAGCCAAGATAACAGCGGTGAGGTCGAGCAGTACTTC.